This paragraph reports one T cell receptor (beta chain). As yet, its antigen is unknown. Looked up from germline, CDR1 is MDHEN and CDR2 is SYDVKM. This CDR3 has 16 residues. V lost 1 base and J lost 7, with 19 bases in between. This specimen belongs to a study of T cell responses to AZD1222 COVID-19 vaccine. Here immunoSEQ multiplex PCR was the method, and the copy in TCRdb shows in-frame clones only, minus some. The table lists 26,000 or so clones, about 92% of them singletons. Study results and caveats: White British ancestry dominated among donors, who included more females, and clonal diversity was possibly underestimated.

Sample: peripheral blood, taken 28 days after the second AZD1222 dose. The chain carries TRBV28 and TRBJ1-2; D might be TRBD1 (6 bases). The TCR originated in an adult who received the AZD1222 COVID-19 vaccine. The CDR3 DNA reads TGTGCCAGCAGTTTATACAGTCTGGCAGGGGTTCTTGGCTACACCTTC. Protein product: CASSLYSLAGVLGYTF.